One sample yielded the 20 T cell receptor beta chains listed below, sequenced in a study. TCRdb fed the RT-PCR reads into MiXCR, producing one record per CDR3 protein. The sample lists hundreds of thousands of distinct CDR3 sequences, 12% to 15% occurring once. The sequenced sample was memory CD4+ T cells from blood. The receptors stem from a female donor in good health, serving as a healthy control.

The chain carries TRBV20-1 and TRBJ1-5; 10 bases are shared with TRBD1. This CDR3 region has 14 residues. The V segment lost 0 bases and the J segment 6 bases; nucleotides outside the gene matches: 2. Germline lookup yields CDR1 DFQATT and CDR2 SNEGSKA (reference sequence). The CDR3 here is CSARDGQGGQPQHF. CDR3 DNA: TGCAGTGCTAGAGATGGACAGGGGGGTCAGCCCCAGCATTTT.

This clonotype has only a few counts. The chain recombines TRBV5-4 with TRBJ2-5; 7 bases are shared with TRBD1. The CDR3 loop spans 16 amino acids. Germline V CDR1 and CDR2: SGHNT, YYREEE (reference sequence). V trimming: 1 base; J trimming: 1 base; junction bases outside the gene matches: 7. The CDR3 sequence: CASSLTGHRGQETQYF. CDR3 DNA: TGTGCCAGCAGCTTGACCGGACACAGGGGCCAAGAGACCCAGTACTTC.

Many counts were recorded for this clonotype. In DNA, the CDR3 is TGTGCCAGCAGGTCCCCGGGACAGGGGGTTGAGACCCAGTACTTC. Translation: CASRSPGQGVETQYF. The V and J genes are TRBV11-2 and TRBJ2-5; 11 bases agree with TRBD1. CDR3 length: 15 amino acids. The trim removed 6 bases at V and 5 bases at J, leaving 8 bases unmatched. The germline V gene encodes CDR1 SGHAT and CDR2 FQNNGV.

This clonotype was picked up many times. This CDR3 is CASTSGTMAYEQYF. The DNA of the CDR3 is TGTGCCAGCACTAGCGGGACTATGGCCTACGAGCAGTACTTC. The chain has TRBV6-6 and TRBJ2-7; TRBD2 matches at 9 bases. The J segment lost 2 bases and the V segment lost 7 bases, leaving 6 bases of the junction unmatched. The CDR3 totals 14 residues. Looked up from germline, CDR1 is MNHNY and CDR2 is SVGAGI (reference sequence).

This clonotype has ten or more counts. J is TRBJ2-7 and V is TRBV7-2; tentative D call: TRBD2 (7 bases). V was cut by 4 bases and J by 0 bases, with 16 bases left in between. Germline values: CDR1 SGHTA, CDR2 FQGNSA. The CDR3 is made up of 16 amino acids. The CDR3 loop reads CASSSGRGDVSYEQYF. The CDR3 nucleotides read TGTGCCAGCAGCTCGGGGAGGGGGGACGTCTCCTACGAGCAGTACTTC.

This clonotype was recorded at least ten times. This chain connects TRBV7-2 to TRBJ1-2; D might be TRBD1 (6 bases). Germline lookup yields CDR1 SGHTA and CDR2 FQGNSA. CDR3 length equals 13 residues. Trimming left V 5 bases short and J 7 bases short, with 14 bases between. Written as DNA, the CDR3 is TGTGCCAGCAGCCCCGGGGGCAATCGTGGCTACACCTTC. It codes for CASSPGGNRGYTF.

The chain links TRBV27 to TRBJ2-3, with 7 nucleotides matching TRBD2. The germline CDR1 and CDR2 sequences are MNHEY and SMNVEV (reference sequence). The CDR3 covers 19 residues. The ends lost 4 bases at V and 4 bases at J; junction bases unmatched: 20. This chain's CDR3 is CASSSPWDLREMRSDTQYF. CDR3 bases: TGTGCCAGCAGTTCTCCCTGGGATTTGCGGGAGATGAGATCAGATACGCAGTATTTT.

The rearrangement links TRBV4-2 to TRBJ2-2; D is uncertain. The CDR3 totals 12 residues. With 0 bases removed from V and 8 bases from J, the gap between germline ends came to 4 bases. The germline gives CDR1 LGHNA, CDR2 YNFKEQ. CDR3 nucleotide sequence: TGTGCCAGCAGCCAAGATGGAGGGGAGCTGTTTTTT. Encoded protein: CASSQDGGELFF.

The chain has TRBV24-1 and TRBJ2-3, with 9 bases aligning to TRBD1. V shed 3 bases, J shed 3 bases, and the junction held 9 bases outside the gene matches. The CDR3 is made up of 17 amino acids. CDR1 and CDR2 from the germline V gene are KGHDR and SFDVKD. CDR3: CATSDPQGAQGTDTQYF. As DNA, the CDR3 is TGTGCCACCAGTGATCCACAGGGGGCGCAGGGTACAGATACGCAGTATTTT.

This clonotype was seen at least ten times. V and J are TRBV14 and TRBJ2-2; D not resolved. This CDR3 spans 12 amino acids. V lost 3 bases and J lost 9, with 8 bases in between. Germline V gene sequence: CDR1 SGHDN, CDR2 FVKESK. The CDR3 reads CASSQGPWELFF. As DNA, the CDR3 is TGTGCCAGCAGCCAGGGCCCTTGGGAGCTGTTTTTT.

The chain couples TRBV27 to TRBJ1-1; D unresolved. This CDR3 region has 19 residues. V gave up 7 bases and J gave up 1 base, with 28 bases separating them. CDR1 and CDR2 from the germline V gene are MNHEY and SMNVEV (reference sequence). The CDR3 reads CASNPLAGKSLRGNTEAFF. The CDR3 region has the DNA TGTGCCAGCAACCCACTTGCGGGGAAGTCTCTTCGAGGGAACACTGAAGCTTTCTTT.

This clonotype showed up just a few times. CDR3 loop: CASTSGTYNEQFF. CDR3 in DNA: TGTGCCAGCACTTCGGGGACCTACAATGAGCAGTTCTTC. The V and J genes are TRBV28 and TRBJ2-1; TRBD2 might be the D (5 bases). The CDR3 totals 13 residues. Looked up from germline, CDR1 is MDHEN and CDR2 is SYDVKM. Between the trimmed V and J ends, which lost 7 bases and 2 bases, there was a span of 9 bases.

This clonotype was seen many times. This chain joins TRBV5-1 and TRBJ2-7; 7 nucleotides match TRBD1. Germline V gene data show CDR1 as SGHRS and CDR2 as YFSETQ. Trimming at V came to 0 bases and at J to 5 bases, leaving 5 bases not matched to a gene. This CDR3 spans 14 amino acids. CDR3 in DNA: TGCGCCAGCAGCTTGGAGGGGGCATTCGACGAGCAGTACTTC. This translates into CASSLEGAFDEQYF.

As for this clonotype: A much more abundant neighbour one base away suggests this may be a read error. The J gene is TRBJ2-3, the V gene TRBV6-2 or TRBV6-3; 9 nucleotides align to TRBD2. Unmatched junction bases numbered 6, after V lost 7 bases and J lost 1 base. Germline V CDR1 and CDR2: MNHEY, SVGEGT. The CDR3 has 15 residues. The CDR3 region has the DNA TGTGCCAGCAATCTAGCGGGATACCGCACAGATACGCAGTATTTT. It translates to CASNLAGYRTDTQYF.

This chain connects TRBV2 to TRBJ2-2; D is ambiguous. Germline V gene data show CDR1 as SNHLY and CDR2 as FYNNEI. The CDR3 is 11 residues long. Trimming took off 8 bases at V and 2 bases at J, with 3 bases between the two ends. In nucleotides, the CDR3 is TGTGCCAGCGATAACACCGGGGAGCTGTTTTTT. It translates to CASDNTGELFF.

This clonotype was recorded at least ten times. The chain employs TRBV20-1 and TRBJ2-1, with D perhaps TRBD2 (5 bases). The germline gives CDR1 DFQATT, CDR2 SNEGSKA (reference sequence). Trimming shortened V by 5 bases and J by 8 bases, and 16 bases separated the two germline ends. The CDR3 is 13 amino acids. The CDR3 bases are TGCAGTGCTGGCGGGCTACTTGCCGATGAGCAGTTCTTC. Translated: CSAGGLLADEQFF.

This clonotype was recorded a few times. This chain connects TRBV2 to TRBJ2-5; D is undetermined. There are 13 residues in the CDR3. In germline, CDR1 is SNHLY, CDR2 FYNNEI. The V end was cut by 7 bases, the J end by 4 bases, with 13 bases between. CDR3 coding DNA: TGTGCCAGCAAAAACAACCAGATAGAGACCCAGTACTTC. Protein: CASKNNQIETQYF.

The chain recombines TRBV20-1 with TRBJ2-2; unclear D gene. Germline loops: CDR1 DFQATT, CDR2 SNEGSKA (reference sequence). The CDR3 is made up of 14 amino acids. V was cut by 5 bases and J by 1 base, with 11 bases left in between. CDR3: CSALEFQNTGELFF. CDR3 nucleotide sequence: TGCAGTGCTCTTGAATTTCAGAACACCGGGGAGCTGTTTTTT.

The CDR3 coding sequence is TGTGCCTGGAGTAAAAAGGGCCAGGGCGCAGATACGCAGTATTTT. Translating it yields CAWSKKGQGADTQYF. This sequence joins TRBV30 and TRBJ2-3; possible D gene TRBD1, 5 bases. Germline assignment: CDR1 GTSNPN and CDR2 SVGIG (reference sequence). CDR3 length: 15 residues. The V gene lost 2 bases and the J gene lost 4 bases, with 16 bases spanning the gap.

This clonotype was seen a handful of times. This sequence joins TRBV7-2 and TRBJ2-5; tentatively, D is TRBD2 (6 bases). The germline V and J ends were trimmed by 1 base and 11 bases, with 11 bases remaining between them. Germline loops: CDR1 SGHTA, CDR2 FQGNSA. This CDR3 spans 12 amino acids. The CDR3 here is CASSLVAGGQYF. CDR3 coding DNA: TGTGCCAGCAGCTTAGTCGCCGGGGGACAGTACTTC.